A single sample is the source of the 21 T cell receptor beta chains below, sequenced in a study of blood T cell repertoires in COVID-19. This table comes from immunoSEQ multiplex PCR, and its TCRdb copy is limited to in-frame clones, with some not included. The sample has roughly 180,000 clones, 81% seen once; the top ten hold approximately 5.1%. The sequenced sample consisted of PBMCs or T cells enriched from blood (not recorded which). These receptors came from a woman in her forties with acute COVID-19.

The chain carries TRBV25-1 and TRBJ2-5; D unresolved. Trimming stripped 8 bases from V and 5 bases from J, with 9 bases between. The CDR3 spans 11 residues. The germline V gene has CDR1 MGHDK and CDR2 SYGVNS. CDR3: CASGPEETQYF. The CDR3 DNA reads TGTGCCAGCGGGCCAGAGGAGACCCAGTACTTC.

The rearrangement links TRBV7-9 to TRBJ2-1, with TRBD2 identical over 8 bases. The CDR3 spans 14 residues. Germline lookup yields CDR1 SEHNR and CDR2 FQNEAQ (reference sequence). Trimming removed 6 bases from V and 7 bases from J; junction bases left unmatched: 8. The CDR3 reads CASSYSGNRNEQFF. The CDR3 nucleotides are TGTGCCAGCAGTTATAGCGGGAATAGGAATGAGCAGTTCTTC.

The chain couples TRBV5-4 to TRBJ1-1, with 7 bases lining up with TRBD1. CDR3 size: 14 residues. Germline-derived CDR1 and CDR2 are SGHNT and YYREEE (reference sequence). Trimming took 4 bases from V and 1 from J; bases not matched to a gene: 4. CDR3 loop: CASSRDSRNTEAFF. The CDR3 DNA follows: TGTGCCAGCAGCCGGGACAGTAGGAACACTGAAGCTTTCTTT.

Only a few counts were recorded for this clone. The V gene is TRBV24-1, the J gene TRBJ1-2; D unresolved. Looked up from germline, CDR1 is KGHDR and CDR2 is SFDVKD. Deletions cut 3 bases from V and 4 bases from J, with 5 bases between. The CDR3 loop spans 12 amino acids. The CDR3 region is CATSDGSYGYTF. CDR3 bases: TGTGCCACCAGTGATGGCAGCTATGGCTACACCTTC.

This chain links TRBV10-3 with TRBJ2-7; perhaps TRBD2 as D (6 bases). Trimming removed 0 bases from V and 0 bases from J, with 15 bases in between. Germline lookup yields CDR1 ENHRY and CDR2 SYGVKD. The CDR3 sequence is 17 residues long. The CDR3 DNA is TGTGCCATCAGTGAGTCGTTAGGGCAGGGAGGCTCCTACGAGCAGTACTTC. Translated, it gives CAISESLGQGGSYEQYF.

The chain employs TRBV10-3 and TRBJ2-7; D unclear. The CDR3 loop spans 14 amino acids. V lost 3 bases and J lost 6, with 15 bases in between. The germline CDR1 and CDR2 sequences are ENHRY and SYGVKD. DNA for the CDR3: TGTGCCATCAGTGAATTTAGTCGAGGTTCCGAGCAGTACTTC. This gives the protein CAISEFSRGSEQYF.

The V and J genes are TRBV5-1 and TRBJ1-1, with a possible D match to TRBD1 (5 bases). Germline CDR1 is SGHRS and CDR2 is YFSETQ. The CDR3 has 13 amino acids. The V end lost 5 bases, the J end lost 0 bases, and 8 bases lay between the germline ends. Written as DNA, the CDR3 is TGCGCCAGCAGGACAGATATGAACACTGAAGCTTTCTTT. Translation gives CASRTDMNTEAFF.

The rearrangement links TRBV30 to TRBJ1-1; D is perhaps TRBD1 (5 bases). Trimming stripped 3 bases from V and 6 bases from J, with 17 bases between. The germline V gene encodes CDR1 GTSNPN and CDR2 SVGIG (reference sequence). This CDR3 has 14 amino acids. In nucleotides, the CDR3 is TGTGCCTGGAGAGTGCGTGGGGGGTACTCTGAAGCTTTCTTT. Translating it yields CAWRVRGGYSEAFF.

This chain links TRBV18 with TRBJ2-3; 10 bases match TRBD2. The CDR3 is 15 amino acids. Per germline, CDR1 KGHSH and CDR2 LQKENI. V gave up 0 bases and J gave up 5 bases; unmatched junction bases: 2. The CDR3 is CASSPPGLARDTQYF. CDR3 nucleotides: TGTGCCAGCTCACCACCGGGACTAGCGAGAGATACGCAGTATTTT.

The CDR3 is CASSLHLAGALTGELFF. CDR3 bases: TGTGCCAGCAGCCTCCACCTAGCGGGAGCCCTCACCGGGGAGCTGTTTTTT. The chain is built from TRBV11-2 and TRBJ2-2; 10 bases are shared with TRBD2. This CDR3 contains 17 residues. Trimming removed 5 bases from V and 4 bases from J; junction bases left unmatched: 10. CDR1 is SGHAT and CDR2 is FQNNGV in the germline V gene.

The chain has TRBV29-1 and TRBJ2-1; 7 bases are a match to TRBD2. Trimming at V came to 6 bases and at J to 5 bases, leaving 13 bases not matched to a gene. Germline V gene sequence: CDR1 SQVTM, CDR2 ANQGSEA. The CDR3 is 15 residues long. The CDR3 sequence: CSVKWVGGVHNEQFF. In DNA form, the CDR3 reads TGCAGCGTCAAATGGGTGGGAGGGGTCCACAATGAGCAGTTCTTC.

CDR3 nucleotides: TGTGCCAGCAGCGCGGGACTAGCTGAAGAGACCCAGTACTTC. Translating gives CASSAGLAEETQYF. V and J are TRBV9 and TRBJ2-5; 9 bases align to TRBD2. The CDR3 is made up of 14 amino acids. Trimming took 3 bases from V and 3 from J; bases not matched to a gene: 3. The germline CDR1 and CDR2 sequences are SGDLS and YYNGEE.

The rearrangement joins TRBV4-2 to TRBJ2-7; unclear D gene. The V end was cut by 0 bases, the J end by 3 bases, with 12 bases between. CDR3 length: 15 amino acids. In germline, CDR1 is LGHNA, CDR2 YNFKEQ. CDR3 coding DNA: TGTGCCAGCAGCCAAGATTCGCCCAGTTACTACGAGCAGTACTTC. Encoded protein: CASSQDSPSYYEQYF.

V and J are TRBV10-3 and TRBJ2-7, with D perhaps TRBD1 (6 bases). V shed 4 bases and J shed 5 bases, with 9 bases lying between them. Looked up from germline, CDR1 is ENHRY and CDR2 is SYGVKD. The CDR3 runs to 12 residues. The CDR3 spells CAISGDTDEQYF. CDR3 in DNA: TGTGCCATCAGTGGGGACACCGACGAGCAGTACTTC.

The chain joins TRBV7-2 to TRBJ2-2, with 7 bases matching TRBD2. The CDR3 has 15 residues. Germline CDR1 SGHTA, CDR2 FQGNSA. With 5 bases clipped from V and 4 bases from J, the junction kept 7 bases outside the gene matches. CDR3 nucleotides: TGTGCCAGCAGCGCGCTGTCTAGCGGCACCGGGGAGCTGTTTTTT. It encodes CASSALSSGTGELFF. Full variable domain (missing parts from reference TRBV7-2 and TRBJ2-2): GAGVSQSPSNKVTEKGKDVELRCDPISGHTALYWYRQSLGQGLEFLIYFQGNSAPDKSGLPSDRFSAERTGGSVSTLTIQRTQQEDSAVYLCASSALSSGTGELFFGEGSRLTVL.

The V and J genes are TRBV30 and TRBJ2-1, with TRBD2 as a possible D gene (6 bases). CDR1 is GTSNPN and CDR2 is SVGIG in the germline V gene (reference sequence). V was pared by 3 bases and J by 14 bases, with 14 bases between. CDR3 size: 11 residues. The DNA of the CDR3 is TGTGCCTGGAGGGCCAAGGGAGGCGAGTTCTTC. This encodes CAWRAKGGEFF. The full variable domain, with the rest looked up from reference TRBV30 and TRBJ2-1, is SQTIHQWPATLVQPVGSPLSLECTVEGTSNPNLYWYRQAAGRGLQLLFYSVGIGQISSEVPQNLSASRPQDRQFILSSKKLLLSDSGFYLCAWRAKGGEFFGPGTRLTVL.

The chain combines TRBV5-1 with TRBJ1-2, with 7 bases aligning to TRBD1. After removal of 4 bases from V and 2 bases from J, the junction contained 5 bases not matched to a gene. Germline V gives CDR1 SGHRS, CDR2 YFSETQ. This CDR3 region has 14 residues. The DNA of the CDR3 is TGCGCCAGCAGCATTGGACAGGTCAACTATGGCTACACCTTC. Its protein is CASSIGQVNYGYTF.

This clone has at least ten counts. This chain links TRBV30 with TRBJ1-5, with TRBD1 matching 11 bases. This CDR3 is 15 amino acids long. V dropped 4 bases and J dropped 6; count of bases not matched to a gene: 8. Per the germline V gene, CDR1 is GTSNPN and CDR2 is SVGIG (reference sequence). As DNA, the CDR3 is TGTGCCTGGACTACACCCGGGACAGGGGGTCAGCCCCAGCATTTT. This gives the protein CAWTTPGTGGQPQHF.

This chain connects TRBV29-1 to TRBJ1-2; D unresolved. With 5 bases removed from V and 5 bases from J, the gap between germline ends came to 12 bases. This CDR3 is built from 12 residues. Germline V gene data show CDR1 as SQVTM and CDR2 as ANQGSEA. The CDR3 loop reads CSVSEEGYGYTF. The CDR3 DNA sequence: TGCAGCGTTTCCGAGGAGGGATATGGCTACACCTTC.

The chain combines TRBV2 with TRBJ2-7; 7 bases map to TRBD1. The CDR3 runs to 16 residues. Germline CDR1 is SNHLY and CDR2 is FYNNEI. Trimming removed 7 bases from V and 2 bases from J; junction bases left unmatched: 14. In DNA form, the CDR3 reads TGTGCCAGCACTAGGGGGCAGTCAGGTCCTCCCTACGAGCAGTACTTC. Translated, it gives CASTRGQSGPPYEQYF.

This sequence joins TRBV9 and TRBJ1-3; unclear D gene. The germline CDR1 and CDR2 sequences are SGDLS and YYNGEE. The CDR3 totals 14 residues. The germline V and J ends were trimmed by 0 bases and 0 bases, with 4 bases remaining between them. The CDR3: CASSVGSSGNTIYF. In DNA, the CDR3 is TGTGCCAGCAGCGTAGGGAGCTCTGGAAACACCATATATTTT.